This entry describes one T cell receptor (beta chain). The target of this receptor is not known. Within one base of it there is no much larger clone, and no base qualities were kept. The data belong to a study of cytomegalovirus exposure and HLA in healthy donors (dated by TCRdb to 2016 to 2017). At the level of the whole study: An earlier analysis of about 560 of the donors reported over 250 Gb of sequence data and 90 million to 120 million unique TCR beta sequences obtained from 150 million to 200 million T cells. Class I and class II HLA loci were covered by the typing at four-digit resolution. Across some 400 genotyped donors of the cohort, an average of about 240,000 unique TCR beta nucleotide sequences per donor were sequenced, and 15% to 20% of those sequences were non-productive. To decide whether each TCR beta V gene segment behaved as functional or pseudogenic, an earlier analysis of some 540 of the donors relied on high-throughput TCR beta sequencing. All discovery cohort repertoires had been generated on a single sequencing platform. In addition to the first cohort of around 670 subjects, a separate validation cohort of 120 different subjects was used. High-throughput TCR immunosequencing, statistical association of individual TCRs with disease status, and machine learning were combined to predict cytomegalovirus infection status. Approximately 300 gigabases of sequencing data and tens of millions of unique TCR sequences made up an early release that covered several hundred HLA-typed donors. A later analysis re-examined previously published TCR beta repertoires from 610 or so donors and added high-resolution HLA genotyping to investigate patterns of TCR occurrence. Of the roughly 400 genotyped donors, approximately 82% fell in the genetic ancestry cluster associated with self-reported Caucasian donors. The study used immunosequencing to profile the T cell repertoires of several hundred subjects and linked those repertoires to cytomegalovirus serostatus. A later genetic analysis used genome-wide SNP genotypes for about 60% of the 666 donors, treating that subset as a discovery cohort. The number of donors typed differed by locus, with roughly 629-640 for A, B, C, DRB1 and DQB1, more than 500 for DQA1, 600 to 610 for DPA1, and some 440 for DPB1. The study aimed to test whether signatures of past pathogen exposure could be identified by cataloging public T cell receptors. Rather than drawing on any new phenotypic data, the later analysis identified candidate immune exposures from TCR beta sequences and the way those sequences occurred across donors. Donor age, sex, ethnicity and CMV serostatus were collected together with the repertoire data. Because of strong linkage in the cohort, roughly five DR-DQ haplotypes were treated as single units for association and clustering.

On the study overall, not on this receptor specifically: Because HLA typing was missing for some donors at each locus, association tests included only the typed subset. Only TCR beta chains were sequenced in this cohort, and the absence of alpha or paired-chain data limited detectable features. In vitro tests confirmed that a few of the cytomegalovirus-associated TCR beta chains recognize cytomegalovirus antigens. A further reported finding was that TCR beta sequences accurately predicted the HLA-A and HLA-B alleles for most subjects in the first cohort. Assigning TCR associations to individual alleles was difficult when HLA alleles, especially DR and DQ, strongly co-occurred. Linkage disequilibrium might explain the correlated functional status among segregating V segments, but an unknown experimental factor could not be ruled out. According to the authors, the approach could potentially be generalized to other disease states and immunological phenotypes. CMV serostatus was the only immune exposure information available for the cohort. A later genetic analysis reported fewer N-insertions in productive TCRs among donors in an Asian-associated ancestry cluster than the roughly 620-donor mean. According to a later analysis, most CMV-associated TCR beta chains appeared to be HLA-restricted, and the HLA associations seemed to be driven largely by CMV exposure. Broadly in line with IMGT annotations, most TCR beta V segments showed up in productive rearrangements about 87% or about 30% of the time in an earlier analysis of several hundred of the donors. An association between a missense DCLRE1C variant and V-gene and J-gene trimming of TCR beta chains was found in a later genetic analysis and replicated in an independent cohort. Roughly uniform sequencing depth across donors was assumed in presence/absence analyses, although this assumption may not hold. In a later analysis, HLA-associated TCR beta chains showed more clonal expansion and lower generation probabilities than non-associated chains that were equally common. Across donors, most TCR sequences were observed very rarely, whereas some public TCRs were present in many individuals. Specific HLA alleles were associated with more than 15,000 TCR beta sequences at a false discovery rate of 0.05 in a later analysis. In both the original and validation cohorts, the classifier was reported to diagnose cytomegalovirus status with high specificity and sensitivity. A group of highly shared sequence variants was considered likely to be a technical artifact of the sequencing pipeline. According to a later analysis, TCR association rates differed among HLA loci, with DRB1 alleles showing the most associated TCRs and HLA-C alleles showing the fewest. Because counts were too low, some 16 rarely observed V segments, including chromosome 9 orphons, were excluded from the earlier analysis of under 650 of the donors. According to a later analysis, parvovirus B19, influenza, CMV and Epstein-Barr virus appeared linked to several top co-occurrence clusters. Because the 87-base-pair reads could not distinguish some IMGT-functional V segments, including TRBV6-2 and TRBV6-3, those segments were excluded. A total of fewer than 200 TCR beta chains were listed by the study as associated with cytomegalovirus.

The cohort was made up of approximately 670 healthy bone marrow donors. At the time of sampling, all cohort members were nominally healthy, though unrecorded immune exposures were likely present. The donor was CMV seronegative and belonged to the group of around 350 seronegative cohort members. A peripheral blood sample was collected from each donor, and TCR beta sequencing was performed on peripheral blood mononuclear cells. Genomic DNA extraction from the blood cell samples was performed with the Qiagen DNeasy Blood Extraction Kit. The germline V gene (reference sequence) yields MNHEY for CDR1 and SMNVEV for CDR2. From the cysteine through the phenylalanine, the CDR3 covers 14 amino acids. Left in the record is the CDR3 DNA by itself, 42 bases read in frame from the first base. V is clipped by 0 bases and J by 6 bases, and the sequence between their germline boundaries is 12 bases long. The library was produced with the immunoSEQ multiplex PCR assay. The multiplex PCR relied on a mix of 60 forward primers for TCR Vbeta segments and 13 reverse primers for TCR Jbeta segments. The CDR3 region of rearranged TCR beta genes was amplified from genomic DNA with a multiplex PCR assay. The Illumina HiSeq System was used to sequence the amplified TCR beta libraries as 87-base-pair reads. Turning to the authors' computational methods: Across the 500 to 750 repertoires, a later analysis counted 78 million or so unique TCR beta chains, roughly 11 million of which were shared by at least two donors. A nearest-neighbor algorithm error-corrected the raw reads and collapsed the reads into unique sequences, merging closely related sequences to remove PCR and sequencing errors. Alignment of CDR3 sequences to IMGT reference sequences was used to assign V, D and J gene segments. Each retained sequence needed at least a six-nucleotide match to both a V gene segment and a J gene segment. Rearrangements were called productive when the CDR3 lacked stop codons and stayed in frame with V and J; all others were non-productive. CDR3 was defined according to IMGT convention as the region running from the second conserved V-encoded cysteine to the conserved J-encoded phenylalanine. The earlier analysis of a few hundred of the donors excluded any sequence lacking an unambiguous match to a single V gene segment. An earlier analysis of some 610 of the donors called V segments functional above 56.7% productive rearrangements and segregating when the between-donor standard deviation exceeded 5%. A statistical classification framework was built for diagnosing cytomegalovirus status from the catalog of TCR beta chain sequences. A later analysis assigned V and J genes by comparing TCR nucleotide sequences with IMGT/GENE-DB human TR gene sequences. Using the TCRdist pipeline, a later analysis assigned CDR3 sequences along with most-parsimonious VDJ recombination scenarios. In a later analysis, each TCR beta chain was defined by its CDR3 amino acid sequence together with its V-gene family, and reads without a unique V-gene family were excluded. As a way to deal with suspected cross-contamination and a sequencing artifact, a later analysis dropped hundreds of nucleotide sequences that were highly shared and had low generation probability. A later analysis calculated a clonal expansion index for each public chain from normalized within-repertoire ranks of inferred template counts. In a later analysis, generation probabilities were computed using a VDJ recombination model fitted to out-of-frame rearrangements, and the results were checked against IGoR. A later analysis scored TCR-TCR, TCR-HLA and TCR-CMV co-occurrence with hypergeometric tests, applying a repertoire-size bias correction to TCR pairs. False discovery rates were estimated in a later analysis by permuting HLA or CMV assignments 20 times. In a later analysis, co-occurring TCRs were grouped using DBSCAN, and TCRdist sequence similarity was added for clustering within HLA-allele-positive subsets. For co-occurrence clustering, repertoires with fewer than 30,000 or more than 120,000 public chains were excluded, along with roughly 5 repertoires with anomalous nucleotide sharing. What TCRdb holds here is the immuneACCESS table cut down to in-frame rearrangements. Part of the clones is not present; checked against another copy, under half of the missing clones reflect an unresolved V gene, and the others are unexplained. Clone size and the V and J calls come from that table; the DNA yielded D and trimming. In this sample the table shows about 120,000 clones, over 15% of which occur a single time. Clones ranked in the top ten supply 1.5% to 2% of the sample.

The chain is made from TRBV27 and TRBJ2-7, with a tentative D gene TRBD2 over 5 matching bases. The receptor's source is a woman aged 18-29 years in good health and CMV-seronegative. Sequencing input: PBMCs. The encoded CDR3 is CASSLSLLAGEQYF. The nucleotide sequence reads TGTGCCAGCAGTTTATCCCTCCTAGCTGGCGAGCAGTACTTC.